The clone carrying this T cell receptor beta chain showed up just once. What it binds is not known. Germline is not matched at one junction end, which may reflect a read error. The data stem from a study of T cell repertoires in cytomegalovirus infection. Study results and limitations: It was HLA-C-restricted CMV-specific TCR beta clonotypes that dominated the response ex vivo.

TCRdb analysed the reads with MiXCR anew, one entry per CDR3 protein. The table has some 920,000 distinct CDR3 sequences, approximately 31% seen once. The CDR3 is made up of 12 amino acids. Germline-derived CDR1 and CDR2 are SGHVS and FNYEAQ. V usage is TRBV7-6 and J usage is TRBJ1-6; D remains ambiguous. Sequences were derived from cultured CD8+ T cells from PBMCs, sampled from culture after CMV antigen stimulation. This TCR was sampled from a human donor in good health (CMV status not recorded). Some clones in this sample may be carry-over from other donors' samples. The CDR3 reads CASSSLNSTLHF. The DNA of the CDR3 is TGTGCCAGCAGCTCCCTTAATTCAACCCTCCACTTT.